This TCR beta chain was observed in a study of T cells in tuberculosis. Study-wide results and limits: Shorter CDR3-alpha in active tuberculosis partly drove smaller distances.

Indicated time point: new active TB diagnosis, blood taken before or within 7 days of starting treatment. Active tuberculosis patients were new diagnoses, HIV-seronegative, South African, and aged 18 years or older. Each patient had positive sputum smear microscopy and/or positive culture. Note on this clone: Antigen specificity is unknown.

Looked up from germline, CDR1 is ENHRY and CDR2 is SYGVKD. The germline V and J ends were trimmed by 0 bases and 3 bases, with 8 bases remaining between them. The CDR3 runs to 15 residues. TCRdb's table, derived via immunoSEQ multiplex PCR, lists solely in-frame clones and lacks some. The data show roughly 30,000 clones, with about 82% seen just once and around 5.2% held by the top ten. The sequenced sample was PBMCs, obtained at tuberculosis diagnosis. The sequence was obtained from an adult with tuberculosis. The genes are TRBV10-3 and TRBJ2-2; no clear D. CDR3 in DNA: TGTGCCATCAGTGAGTCTGACACCTACACCGGGGAGCTGTTTTTT. Protein sequence: CAISESDTYTGELFF.